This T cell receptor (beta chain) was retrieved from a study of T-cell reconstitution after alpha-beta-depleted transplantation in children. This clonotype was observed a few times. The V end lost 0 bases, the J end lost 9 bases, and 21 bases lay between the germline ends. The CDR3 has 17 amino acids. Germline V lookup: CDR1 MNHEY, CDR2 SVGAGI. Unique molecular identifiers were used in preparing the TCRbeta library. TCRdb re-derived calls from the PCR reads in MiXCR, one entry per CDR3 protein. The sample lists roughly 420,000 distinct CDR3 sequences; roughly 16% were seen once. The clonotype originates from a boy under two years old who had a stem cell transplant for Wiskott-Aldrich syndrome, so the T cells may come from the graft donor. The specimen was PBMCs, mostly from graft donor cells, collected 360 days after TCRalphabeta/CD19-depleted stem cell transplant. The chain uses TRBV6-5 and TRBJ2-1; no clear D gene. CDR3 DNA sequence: TGTGCCAGCAGTTACTCGTTTGTAGCACCCAGGTCGGGTGAGCAGTTCTTC. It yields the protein CASSYSFVAPRSGEQFF.